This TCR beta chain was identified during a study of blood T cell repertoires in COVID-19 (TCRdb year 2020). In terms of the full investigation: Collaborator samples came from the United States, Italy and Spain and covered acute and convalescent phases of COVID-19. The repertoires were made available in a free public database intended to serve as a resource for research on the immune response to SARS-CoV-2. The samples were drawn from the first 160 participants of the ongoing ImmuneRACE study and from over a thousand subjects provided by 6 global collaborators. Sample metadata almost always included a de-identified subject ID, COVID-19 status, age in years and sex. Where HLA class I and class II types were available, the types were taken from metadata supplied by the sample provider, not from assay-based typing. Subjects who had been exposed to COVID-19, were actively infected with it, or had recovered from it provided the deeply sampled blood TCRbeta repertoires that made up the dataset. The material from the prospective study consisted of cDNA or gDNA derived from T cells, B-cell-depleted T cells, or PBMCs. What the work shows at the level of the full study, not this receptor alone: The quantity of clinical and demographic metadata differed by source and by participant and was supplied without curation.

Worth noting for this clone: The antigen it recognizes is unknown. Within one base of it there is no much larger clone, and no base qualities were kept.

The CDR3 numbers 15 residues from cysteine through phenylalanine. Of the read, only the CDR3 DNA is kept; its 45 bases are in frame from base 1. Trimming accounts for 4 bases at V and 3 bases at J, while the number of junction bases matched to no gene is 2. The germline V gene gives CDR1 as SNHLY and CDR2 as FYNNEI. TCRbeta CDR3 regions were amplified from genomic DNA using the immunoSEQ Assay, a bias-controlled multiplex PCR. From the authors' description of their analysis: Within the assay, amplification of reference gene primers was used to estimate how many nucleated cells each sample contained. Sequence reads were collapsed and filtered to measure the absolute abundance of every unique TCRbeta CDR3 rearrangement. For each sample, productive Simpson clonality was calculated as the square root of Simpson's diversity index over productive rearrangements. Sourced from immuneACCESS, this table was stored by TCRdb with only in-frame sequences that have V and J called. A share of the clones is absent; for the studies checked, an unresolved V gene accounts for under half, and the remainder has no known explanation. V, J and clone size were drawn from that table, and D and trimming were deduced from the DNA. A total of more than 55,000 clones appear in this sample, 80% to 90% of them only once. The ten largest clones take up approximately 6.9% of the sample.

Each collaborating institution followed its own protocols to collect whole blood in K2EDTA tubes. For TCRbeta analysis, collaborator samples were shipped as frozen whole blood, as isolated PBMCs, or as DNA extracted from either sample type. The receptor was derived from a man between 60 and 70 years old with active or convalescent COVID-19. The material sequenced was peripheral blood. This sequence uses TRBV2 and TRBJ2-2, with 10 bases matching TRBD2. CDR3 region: CASSGTSGDTGELFF. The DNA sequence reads TGTGCCAGCAGTGGGACTAGCGGTGACACCGGGGAGCTGTTTTTT.